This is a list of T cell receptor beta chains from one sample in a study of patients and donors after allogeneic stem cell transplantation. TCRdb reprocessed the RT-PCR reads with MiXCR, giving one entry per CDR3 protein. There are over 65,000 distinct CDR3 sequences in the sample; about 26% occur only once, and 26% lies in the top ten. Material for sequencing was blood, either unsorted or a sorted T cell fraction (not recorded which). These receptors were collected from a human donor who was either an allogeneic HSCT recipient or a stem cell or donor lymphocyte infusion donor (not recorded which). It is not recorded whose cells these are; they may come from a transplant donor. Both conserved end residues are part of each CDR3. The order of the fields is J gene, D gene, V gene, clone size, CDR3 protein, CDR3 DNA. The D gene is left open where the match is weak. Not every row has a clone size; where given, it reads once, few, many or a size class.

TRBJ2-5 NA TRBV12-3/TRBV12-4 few CASSLDRETQYF TGTGCCAGCAGTTTAGATCGGGAGACCCAGTACTTC
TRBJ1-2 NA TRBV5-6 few CASSPQGRDYYGYTF TGTGCCAGCAGCCCCCAGGGAAGAGACTACTATGGCTACACCTTC
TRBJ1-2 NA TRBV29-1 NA CSVEAGGYGYTF TGCAGCGTTGAAGCCGGGGGCTATGGCTACACCTTC
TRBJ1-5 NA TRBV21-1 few CASSPYRQGPNQPQHF TGTGCCAGCAGCCCTTATCGGCAGGGGCCGAATCAGCCCCAGCATTTT
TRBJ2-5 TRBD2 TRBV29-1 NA CSVAGTSGRGQETQYF TGCAGCGTAGCCGGGACTAGCGGGAGGGGGCAAGAGACCCAGTACTTC
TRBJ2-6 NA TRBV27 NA CASSTRQASLRANVLTF TGTGCCAGCAGTACGAGACAGGCCTCTCTGAGGGCCAACGTCCTGACTTTC
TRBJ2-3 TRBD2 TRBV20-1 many CSARVAGAEDTQYF TGCAGTGCTAGGGTAGCGGGAGCGGAAGATACGCAGTATTTT
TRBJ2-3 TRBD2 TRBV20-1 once CSALGTSGRRSADTQYF TGCAGTGCCCTTGGGACTAGCGGGAGGCGGAGCGCAGATACGCAGTATTTT
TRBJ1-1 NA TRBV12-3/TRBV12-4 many CASSLNERPEAFF TGTGCCAGCAGTTTAAATGAACGGCCCGAAGCTTTCTTT
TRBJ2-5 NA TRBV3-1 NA CASSQETQYF TGTGCCAGCAGCCAAGAGACCCAGTACTTC
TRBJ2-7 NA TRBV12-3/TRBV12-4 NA CASSPRGSGPLEQYF TGTGCCAGCAGTCCCCGAGGTAGCGGACCTCTGGAGCAGTACTTC
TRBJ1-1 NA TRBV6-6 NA CASSYTVRYTEAFF TGTGCCAGCAGTTACACAGTAAGATATACTGAAGCTTTCTTT
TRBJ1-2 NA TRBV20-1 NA CWTHGVYGYTF TGTTGGACCCATGGTGTCTATGGCTACACCTTC
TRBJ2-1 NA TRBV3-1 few CASSQAGFEQFF TGTGCCAGCAGCCAAGCGGGATTCGAGCAGTTCTTC
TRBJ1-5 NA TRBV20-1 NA CSARALVGGYNQPQHF TGCAGTGCTAGAGCACTAGTAGGGGGATACAATCAGCCCCAGCATTTT
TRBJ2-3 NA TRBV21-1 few CASSKTGTDTQYF TGTGCCAGCAGCAAGACGGGCACAGATACGCAGTATTTT
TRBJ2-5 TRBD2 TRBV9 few CASSKGTSQQETQYF TGTGCCAGCAGCAAAGGGACTAGCCAACAAGAGACCCAGTACTTC
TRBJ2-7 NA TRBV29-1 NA CSVLAVGSYEQYF TGCAGCGTTTTGGCAGTCGGATCCTACGAGCAGTACTTC
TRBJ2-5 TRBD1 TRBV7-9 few CASSFGTGRETQYF TGTGCCAGCAGCTTTGGGACAGGGCGAGAGACCCAGTACTTC
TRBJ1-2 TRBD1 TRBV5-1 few CASSAHHQGADGYTF TGCGCCAGCAGCGCTCATCATCAGGGGGCAGATGGCTACACCTTC
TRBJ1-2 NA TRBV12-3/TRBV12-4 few CASGGRRLNYGYTF TGTGCCAGCGGTGGGCGAAGACTAAACTATGGCTACACCTTC
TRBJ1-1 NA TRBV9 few CASSAGPRRYTEAFF TGTGCCAGCAGCGCTGGACCCCGGAGGTACACTGAAGCTTTCTTT
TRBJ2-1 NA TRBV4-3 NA CASSQVPPRGSEQFF TGCGCCAGCAGCCAAGTTCCCCCTCGGGGGAGTGAGCAGTTCTTC
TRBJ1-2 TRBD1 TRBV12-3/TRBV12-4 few CASRHTGGDDGYTF TGTGCCAGCAGGCATACAGGGGGCGACGATGGCTACACCTTC
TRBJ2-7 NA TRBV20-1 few CSASGGSSYEQYF TGCAGTGCTAGCGGCGGTTCCTCCTACGAGCAGTACTTC
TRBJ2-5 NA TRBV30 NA CAWSAQGWGTQYF TGTGCCTGGAGTGCGCAGGGGTGGGGGACCCAGTACTTC
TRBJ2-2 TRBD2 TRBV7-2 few CASSLESGGKNGELFF TGTGCCAGCAGCTTAGAGAGCGGGGGAAAGAACGGGGAGCTGTTTTTT